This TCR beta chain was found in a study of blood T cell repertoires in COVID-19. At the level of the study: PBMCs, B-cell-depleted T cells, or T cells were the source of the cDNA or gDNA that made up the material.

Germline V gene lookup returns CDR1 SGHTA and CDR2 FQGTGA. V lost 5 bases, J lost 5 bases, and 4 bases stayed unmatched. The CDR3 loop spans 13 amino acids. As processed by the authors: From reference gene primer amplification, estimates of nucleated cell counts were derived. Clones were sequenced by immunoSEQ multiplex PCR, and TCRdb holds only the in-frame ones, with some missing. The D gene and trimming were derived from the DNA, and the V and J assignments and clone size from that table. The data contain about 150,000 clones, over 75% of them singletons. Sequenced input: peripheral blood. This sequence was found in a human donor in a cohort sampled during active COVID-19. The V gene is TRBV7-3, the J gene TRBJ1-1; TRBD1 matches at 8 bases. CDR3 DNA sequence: TGTGCCAGCAGCACACAGGGGGGAACTGAAGCTTTCTTT. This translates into CASSTQGGTEAFF.